The 31 T cell receptor beta chains listed next were all sequenced from one sample in a study of blood T cell repertoires in COVID-19. This table comes from immunoSEQ multiplex PCR, and its TCRdb copy is limited to in-frame clones, with some not included. The sample records around 56,000 clones, less than 75% being singletons. The sample consisted of peripheral blood. These receptors were obtained from a woman in her fifties or sixties with active or convalescent COVID-19.

This clone was seen a single time. The chain employs TRBV18 and TRBJ2-7, with TRBD1 matching 9 bases. The ends lost 3 bases at V and 4 bases at J; junction bases unmatched: 10. The CDR3 has 16 amino acids. CDR1 KGHSH and CDR2 LQKENI come from the germline V gene. CDR3 DNA sequence: TGTGCCAGCTCACCGAACAGGGGGCCCAGGGGTTACGAGCAGTACTTC. It encodes CASSPNRGPRGYEQYF.

In this sample, this clone turned up a few times. The chain couples TRBV19 to TRBJ2-2; possibly TRBD1 for D (6 bases). Per the germline V gene, CDR1 is LNHDA and CDR2 is SQIVND (reference sequence). The germline V and J ends were trimmed by 6 bases and 0 bases, with 14 bases remaining between them. The CDR3 has 16 residues. Here the CDR3 reads CASRLGGGPNTGELFF. For the CDR3, the DNA is TGTGCCAGTAGGCTTGGGGGCGGGCCGAACACCGGGGAGCTGTTTTTT.

The chain combines TRBV21-1 with TRBJ2-1; the table's D call, TRBD1, was not checked against the DNA. TRBV21-1 is an annotated pseudogene. The CDR3 is made up of 17 amino acids. The CDR3 DNA is TGTGCCAGCAGCAAACTCAATCGGGGACAGGTCTACAATGAGCAGTTCTTC. This translates into CASSKLNRGQVYNEQFF.

This clone was detected many times. J is TRBJ2-4 and V is TRBV6-6; 7 nucleotides agree with TRBD1. The CDR3 is 15 residues long. The trim removed 6 bases at V and 7 bases at J, leaving 12 bases unmatched. The V gene's germline CDR1 is MNHNY and CDR2 SVGAGI (reference sequence). The CDR3 here is CASSPRKGAENIQYF. The CDR3 nucleotides read TGTGCCAGCAGCCCTAGGAAGGGGGCGGAGAACATTCAGTACTTC.

The CDR3 DNA reads as TGTGCCAGCAGAAGAGGCAGGGAAAGGGGGACTGAAGCTTTCTTT. Translating it yields CASRRGRERGTEAFF. J is TRBJ1-1 and V is TRBV3-1 (or the pseudogene TRBV3-2); D is perhaps TRBD1 (6 bases). Germline CDR1 and CDR2: LGHDT and YNNKEL (reference sequence). CDR3 length: 15 residues. The V and J ends lost 6 bases and 5 bases respectively, with 19 bases between them.

This clone was counted many times. The rearrangement joins TRBV4-1 to TRBJ1-2; weak D call: TRBD1 (5 bases). CDR3 length equals 14 residues. The V end lost 0 bases, the J end lost 4 bases, and 9 bases lay between the germline ends. Germline V gene lookup returns CDR1 MGHRA and CDR2 YSYEKL. CDR3: CASSQDWGGYGYTF. As DNA, the CDR3 is TGCGCCAGCAGCCAAGATTGGGGGGGCTATGGCTACACCTTC.

The chain combines TRBV4-1 with TRBJ2-1, with D possibly being TRBD1 (6 bases). V lost 3 bases and J 3 bases, leaving 12 bases between the germline ends. Germline V gene data show CDR1 as MGHRA and CDR2 as YSYEKL. CDR3 size: 15 residues. CDR3 coding DNA: TGCGCCAGCAGCCAGGGATTGGACAGCTACAATGAGCAGTTCTTC. Translation: CASSQGLDSYNEQFF.

The J gene is TRBJ1-4, the V gene TRBV27; 10 bases are a match to TRBD1. This CDR3 spans 17 amino acids. V was pared by 7 bases and J by 4 bases, with 12 bases of the junction left unmatched. Per germline, CDR1 MNHEY and CDR2 SMNVEV (reference sequence). Written as DNA, the CDR3 is TGTGCCAGCACTCCGGGACAGGGGAGAGATGGTAATGAAAAACTGTTTTTT. Residues: CASTPGQGRDGNEKLFF.

The J gene is TRBJ2-7, the V gene TRBV7-9; no definite D call. Per the germline V gene, CDR1 is SEHNR and CDR2 is FQNEAQ (reference sequence). The V end was cut by 5 bases, the J end by 2 bases, with 7 bases between. The CDR3 extends over 12 amino acids. The chain's CDR3 is CASSIIAYEQYF. The CDR3 DNA reads as TGTGCCAGCAGCATCATTGCCTACGAGCAGTACTTC.

The V call is TRBV30, the J call TRBJ1-1; TRBD1 might be the D (6 bases). The germline V gene has CDR1 GTSNPN and CDR2 SVGIG (reference sequence). The CDR3 length is 13 residues. The V end was cut by 1 base, the J end by 3 bases, with 9 bases between. DNA for the CDR3: TGTGCCTGGAGTGGGGGGCAGGACACTGAAGCTTTCTTT. It is translated as CAWSGGQDTEAFF.

The chain employs TRBV6-1 and TRBJ1-2, with TRBD1 matching over 10 bases. V was clipped by 2 bases and J by 10 bases; unmatched bases: 4. CDR1 is MNHNS and CDR2 is SASEGT in the germline V gene. The CDR3 runs to 13 residues. The CDR3 region is CASSEQGTGDYTF. Written as DNA, the CDR3 is TGTGCCAGCAGTGAACAAGGGACAGGGGACTACACCTTC.

This clone has just a few counts. The V call is TRBV27, the J call TRBJ2-7; no clear D. Per germline, CDR1 MNHEY and CDR2 SMNVEV (reference sequence). V lost 8 bases and J 3 bases, leaving 14 bases between the germline ends. This CDR3 is built from 13 residues. The CDR3 spells CASSRPRNYEQYF. As DNA, the CDR3 is TGTGCCAGCTCTAGGCCGCGCAACTACGAGCAGTACTTC.

This clone was counted ten times or more. The same CDR3 arises from other DNA sequences in this sample as well. The DNA for the CDR3 is TGCAGCGTTGAGGGACAGGGGGCGAGACAAGAGACCCAGTACTTC. Amino acid sequence: CSVEGQGARQETQYF. The chain employs TRBV29-1 and TRBJ2-5; 12 bases fit TRBD1. The CDR3 consists of 15 residues. Trimming cost V 3 bases and J 2 bases; bases outside gene matches: 4. Germline CDR1 SQVTM, CDR2 ANQGSEA.

This clone was detected a few times. V and J are TRBV30 and TRBJ2-1; 8 nucleotides line up with TRBD2. The CDR3 has 19 residues. CDR1 GTSNPN and CDR2 SVGIG come from the germline V gene (reference sequence). V was clipped by 0 bases and J by 7 bases; unmatched bases: 20. The CDR3 region is CAWSVRDFRPRGGVNEQFF. The CDR3 DNA reads as TGTGCCTGGAGTGTACGGGATTTCCGACCTCGGGGGGGGGTGAATGAGCAGTTCTTC. Filled out from reference TRBV30 and TRBJ2-1, the complete variable domain reads SQTIHQWPATLVQPVGSPLSLECTVEGTSNPNLYWYRQAAGRGLQLLFYSVGIGQISSEVPQNLSASRPQDRQFILSSKKLLLSDSGFYLCAWSVRDFRPRGGVNEQFFGPGTRLTVL.

The chain recombines TRBV12-5 with TRBJ2-1, with 12 bases fitting TRBD2. Germline V gives CDR1 LGHNT, CDR2 FRNRAP. With V trimmed by 4 bases and J by 7 bases, 8 bases remained unmatched. The CDR3 length is 16 residues. Here the CDR3 DNA reads TGTGCTAGTGGTTCCGGACTAGCGGGAACTGTGAATGAGCAGTTCTTC. It yields the protein CASGSGLAGTVNEQFF.

This sequence joins TRBV24-1 and TRBJ2-1, with D possibly being TRBD1 (5 bases). V was trimmed by 4 bases and J by 4 bases, leaving 19 bases between them. Germline V CDR1 and CDR2: KGHDR, SFDVKD. This CDR3 contains 17 residues. CDR3 amino acids: CATSDQPRDSLYNEQFF. The CDR3 bases are TGTGCCACCAGTGACCAGCCCCGAGACAGCCTTTACAATGAGCAGTTCTTC.

The chain combines TRBV5-6 with TRBJ1-4; D unresolved. V lost 5 bases to trimming and J lost 2 bases, with 10 bases between them. The CDR3 is 14 residues long. Germline CDR1 SGHDT, CDR2 YYEEEE. CDR3 sequence: CASSYPETNEKLFF. The CDR3 nucleotides read TGTGCCAGCAGTTACCCGGAGACTAATGAAAAACTGTTTTTT.

The chain employs TRBV19 and TRBJ2-1; TRBD2 aligns across 9 bases. The V and J ends lost 4 bases and 5 bases, in that order; junction bases with no gene match: 3. The CDR3 sequence is 14 residues long. CDR1 is LNHDA, CDR2 SQIVND, per germline (reference sequence). The CDR3 region has the DNA TGTGCCAGTAGTACTAGCGGGAATAACAATGAGCAGTTCTTC. This gives the protein CASSTSGNNNEQFF.

This chain links TRBV20-1 with TRBJ2-7; 13 bases are a match to TRBD2. With V trimmed by 3 bases and J by 4 bases, 3 bases remained unmatched. This CDR3 is built from 14 residues. Per the germline V gene, CDR1 is DFQATT and CDR2 is SNEGSKA (reference sequence). The CDR3 loop is CSASGTSGVYEQYF. CDR3 DNA: TGCAGTGCTAGTGGGACTAGCGGGGTGTACGAGCAGTACTTC.

In this sample, this clone turned up once. This sample includes further DNA sequences coding for the same CDR3. The V gene is TRBV18, the J gene TRBJ1-1; possible D gene TRBD1, 6 bases. V was cut by 4 bases and J by 2 bases, with 8 bases left in between. The CDR3 consists of 13 residues. Germline V lookup: CDR1 KGHSH, CDR2 LQKENI. The CDR3 is CASSQQGNTEAFF. CDR3 nucleotides: TGTGCCAGCTCACAACAGGGCAACACTGAAGCTTTCTTT. The complete variable domain, with remaining parts taken from reference TRBV18 and TRBJ1-1, reads NAGVMQNPRHLVRRRGQEARLRCSPMKGHSHVYWYRQLPEEGLKFMVYLQKENIIDESGMPKERFSAEFPKEGPSILRIQQVVRGDSAAYFCASSQQGNTEAFFGQGTRLTVV.

This chain connects TRBV4-2 to TRBJ2-1, with TRBD2 matching 7 bases. Unmatched junction bases numbered 10, after V lost 1 base and J lost 7 bases. The CDR3 has 16 residues. From germline, CDR1 is LGHNA and CDR2 YNFKEQ. DNA for the CDR3: TGTGCCAGCAGCCAAGGGACTAGAAGGTATAAGAATGAGCAGTTCTTC. It encodes CASSQGTRRYKNEQFF.

The chain is built from TRBV7-9 and TRBJ2-1; weak D call: TRBD1 (5 bases). CDR1 and CDR2 (germline): SEHNR, FQNEAQ (reference sequence). V was trimmed by 11 bases and J by 0 bases, leaving 11 bases between them. The CDR3 consists of 13 residues. Written as DNA, the CDR3 is TGTGCCGGCTCCGACAGCTCCTACAATGAGCAGTTCTTC. Amino acid sequence: CAGSDSSYNEQFF. Combining the CDR3 with reference TRBV7-9 and TRBJ2-1 gives the whole variable domain DTGVSQNPRHKITKRGQNVTFRCDPISEHNRLYWYRQTLGQGPEFLTYFQNEAQLEKSRLLSDRFSAERPKGSFSTLEIQRTEQGDSAMYLCAGSDSSYNEQFFGPGTRLTVL.

The chain recombines TRBV25-1 with TRBJ1-1; D possibly corresponds to TRBD1 (5 bases). Germline loops: CDR1 MGHDK, CDR2 SYGVNS. The CDR3 spans 18 residues. V shed 3 bases and J shed 0 bases, with 20 bases lying between them. For the CDR3, the DNA is TGTGCCAGCAGTGACCGACTTTCGGGGGGACCTATGAACACTGAAGCTTTCTTT. As protein: CASSDRLSGGPMNTEAFF.

This chain connects TRBV11-3 to TRBJ2-1; the match to TRBD2 covers 7 bases. This CDR3 is 15 amino acids long. Germline loops: CDR1 SGHNT, CDR2 YENEEA. Losses at the gene ends were 1 base for V and 0 bases for J; bases not matched to a gene: 0. CDR3 sequence reads: CASSLGEGSYNEQFF. CDR3 sequence (DNA): TGTGCCAGCAGCTTAGGGGAGGGCTCCTACAATGAGCAGTTCTTC.

V is TRBV29-1 and J is TRBJ2-5, with D perhaps TRBD2 (5 bases). The germline gives CDR1 SQVTM, CDR2 ANQGSEA. Trimming took off 5 bases at V and 4 bases at J, with 11 bases between the two ends. The CDR3 consists of 12 residues. This CDR3 reads CSVRWSGETQYF. CDR3 nucleotides: TGCAGCGTTCGATGGAGCGGAGAGACCCAGTACTTC.

The chain is built from TRBV2 and TRBJ1-2; D ambiguous. The CDR3 spans 10 residues. Germline CDR1 SNHLY, CDR2 FYNNEI. The V end lost 3 bases, the J end lost 8 bases, and 4 bases lay between the germline ends. CDR3 sequence reads: CASSDPGYTF. Written as DNA, the CDR3 is TGTGCCAGCAGTGACCCAGGCTACACCTTC.

The chain has TRBV15 and TRBJ1-6; 7 nucleotides line up with TRBD1. Germline V gene data show CDR1 as LNHNV and CDR2 as YYDKDF (reference sequence). The CDR3 loop spans 14 amino acids. V shed 1 base and J 6 bases; nucleotides not matched to a gene: 0. The CDR3 region has the DNA TGTGCCACCAGCAGAGGACAGGGTAATTCACCCCTCCACTTT. Translation gives CATSRGQGNSPLHF. The variable domain in full, completed from reference TRBV15 and TRBJ1-6, reads DAMVIQNPRYQVTQFGKPVTLSCSQTLNHNVMYWYQQKSSQAPKLLFHYYDKDFNNEADTPDNFQSRRPNTSFCFLDIRSPGLGDTAMYLCATSRGQGNSPLHFGNGTRLTVT.

This chain uses TRBV18 with TRBJ2-5; TRBD1 matches at 8 bases. Germline V gene data show CDR1 as KGHSH and CDR2 as LQKENI. Trimming took 4 bases from V and 5 from J; bases not matched to a gene: 6. The CDR3 loop spans 14 amino acids. The CDR3 DNA follows: TGTGCCAGCTCACAAGACAGGGGATGGGAGACCCAGTACTTC. This codes for CASSQDRGWETQYF.

The rearrangement uses TRBV7-8 and TRBJ2-7; TRBD2 matches 7 bases. V gave up 1 base and J gave up 4 bases; unmatched junction bases: 4. Germline lookup yields CDR1 SGHVS and CDR2 FQNEAQ. The CDR3 runs 14 residues. The CDR3 DNA follows: TGTGCCAGCAGCTTAGAGGTGGGGGGGTACGAGCAGTACTTC. It encodes CASSLEVGGYEQYF.

This sequence joins TRBV9 and TRBJ2-1; D is possibly TRBD2 (6 bases). This CDR3 spans 17 amino acids. With 3 bases removed from V and 0 bases from J, the gap between germline ends came to 16 bases. The germline gives CDR1 SGDLS, CDR2 YYNGEE. The CDR3, as DNA: TGTGCCAGCAGCGCGAGGCTAGCGAAGAGCTCCTACAATGAGCAGTTCTTC. Its translation: CASSARLAKSSYNEQFF.

The V call is TRBV27, the J call TRBJ1-6; TRBD1 agrees at 7 bases. The junction had 10 bases not matched to a gene; V was cut back by 2 bases and J by 9 bases. The CDR3 runs 16 residues. CDR1 MNHEY and CDR2 SMNVEV come from the germline V gene (reference sequence). The CDR3 reads CASSLDPGTVGSPLHF. The DNA of the CDR3 is TGTGCCAGCAGTTTAGACCCCGGGACAGTAGGTTCACCCCTCCACTTT.